The entry below gives a single T cell receptor (beta chain) sequence along with its context. CD3+CD4+ and CD3+CD8+ cells were FACS-sorted from thawed unstimulated PBMCs. CDR3 length: 15 residues. V was pared by 0 bases and J by 5 bases, with 13 bases between. Germline-derived CDR1 and CDR2 are MGHRA and YSYEKL. The data belong to a study of T cell clones after liver transplantation. Study details: TCRbeta sequencing after a pre-transplant mixed lymphocyte reaction identified graft-donor-reactive clones, later tracked in post-transplant blood.

Only in-frame clones appear in the TCRdb table, and some are missing; sequencing was by immunoSEQ multiplex PCR. The top ten hold 2% to 2.5% of the sample, which has 35,000 to 45,000 clones, more than 70% seen once. The chain uses TRBV4-1 and TRBJ2-5; the D call may be TRBD1 or TRBD2 (6 bases each). The sequence came from a human patient who received a liver transplant. Some T cells could come from the graft donor. The material was CD4+ T cells from blood, obtained 24 months after liver transplant. CDR3 coding DNA: TGCGCCAGCAGCCAAGATGGGACTGACAGGGAGACCCAGTACTTC. It codes for CASSQDGTDRETQYF.